This entry lists 10 T cell receptor beta chains sequenced from one sample in a study of cytomegalovirus exposure and HLA in healthy donors. PCR used 60 Vbeta primers and 13 Jbeta primers. TCRdb keeps only in-frame clones here, not all; method: immunoSEQ multiplex PCR. The sample shows under 100,000 clones, roughly three quarters of them seen only once. Input material: PBMCs. These receptor sequences come from a man in his forties in good health and CMV-seronegative.

This rearrangement joins TRBV7-3 to TRBJ1-2, with a weak D call TRBD1 (6 bases). Trimming cost V 5 bases and J 8 bases, with 12 bases left between them. This CDR3 region has 12 residues. CDR1 and CDR2 from the germline V gene are SGHTA and FQGTGA. The CDR3 spells CASSADRRGYTF. The DNA for the CDR3 is TGTGCCAGCAGCGCAGACAGGCGCGGCTACACCTTC.

The V gene is TRBV30, the J gene TRBJ2-2; TRBD1 might be the D (5 bases). V was clipped by 0 bases and J by 2 bases, with 13 bases between them. Germline assignment: CDR1 GTSNPN and CDR2 SVGIG (reference sequence). The CDR3 has 16 amino acids. As DNA, the CDR3 is TGTGCCTGGAGTGTACAAGGGGTCGTTAACACCGGGGAGCTGTTTTTT. Encoded protein: CAWSVQGVVNTGELFF.

The J gene is TRBJ2-5, the V gene TRBV6-5; perhaps TRBD2 as D (5 bases). The CDR3 loop spans 14 amino acids. V was cut by 6 bases and J by 1 base, with 12 bases left in between. CDR1 is MNHEY, CDR2 SVGAGI, per germline. The CDR3 DNA reads as TGTGCCAGCAGGCCGACGGGGTCCCAAGAGACCCAGTACTTC. Protein product: CASRPTGSQETQYF.

V is TRBV7-2 and J is TRBJ1-5, with TRBD1 matching 9 bases. V was pared by 5 bases and J by 0 bases, with 11 bases of the junction left unmatched. CDR3 length: 18 residues. Germline CDR1 and CDR2: SGHTA and FQGNSA. CDR3 sequence (DNA): TGTGCCAGCAGCCCAGGGACAGGGCTTCCGATTAGCAATCAGCCCCAGCATTTT. Its translation is CASSPGTGLPISNQPQHF.

This rearrangement joins TRBV13 to TRBJ2-5; 8 positions agree with TRBD2. The end of the DNA aligns better with TRBJ2-7, so the J call may be wrong. The CDR3 is made up of 12 amino acids. The germline CDR1 and CDR2 sequences are PRHDT and FYEKMQ (reference sequence). CDR3 nucleotides: TGTGCCAGCAGCGGACTAGCAAGCGAGCAGTACTTC. Translating it yields CASSGLASEQYF.

The V gene is TRBV6-6, the J gene TRBJ2-7, with D tentatively TRBD1 (6 bases). V lost 5 bases to trimming and J lost 2 bases, with 7 bases between them. The germline CDR1 and CDR2 sequences are MNHNY and SVGAGI (reference sequence). The CDR3 has 12 amino acids. The CDR3 here is CASSEGAYEQYF. The DNA for the CDR3 is TGTGCCAGCAGTGAGGGGGCCTACGAGCAGTACTTC.

The chain recombines TRBV7-9 with TRBJ2-7; 7 nucleotides agree with TRBD1. CDR1 is SEHNR, CDR2 FQNEAQ, per germline (reference sequence). The CDR3 has 15 amino acids. V lost 5 bases and J lost 2; bases outside the gene matches: 9. CDR3 in amino acids: CASSPRDRVPYEQYF. The CDR3 DNA is TGTGCCAGCAGCCCCAGAGACAGGGTACCCTACGAGCAGTACTTC.

The chain joins TRBV5-6 to TRBJ1-2; maybe TRBD1 (5 bases). Per the germline V gene, CDR1 is SGHDT and CDR2 is YYEEEE. This CDR3 has 14 residues. Trimming left V 2 bases short and J 7 bases short, with 15 bases between. The CDR3 sequence: CASSLPGPYSGYTF. CDR3 coding DNA: TGTGCCAGCAGCTTACCAGGGCCTTACTCTGGCTACACCTTC.

V and J are TRBV5-1 and TRBJ2-7; D unresolved. This CDR3 has 13 amino acids. The V end lost 0 bases, the J end lost 4 bases, and 8 bases lay between the germline ends. Germline loops: CDR1 SGHRS, CDR2 YFSETQ. Written as DNA, the CDR3 is TGCGCCAGCAGCTTGGCCCACAGTTACGAGCAGTACTTC. As protein: CASSLAHSYEQYF.

J is TRBJ2-5 and V is TRBV27; D perhaps matches TRBD2 (5 bases). Germline CDR1 MNHEY, CDR2 SMNVEV (reference sequence). The CDR3 totals 15 residues. With 0 bases removed from V and 3 bases from J, the gap between germline ends came to 11 bases. The CDR3, as DNA: TGTGCCAGCAGTTTATCGGTGGTAGCGAAAGAGACCCAGTACTTC. Translation gives CASSLSVVAKETQYF.